The 28 T cell receptor beta chains given below trace back to one sample, sequenced in a study of T cell repertoires in cytomegalovirus infection. TCRdb passed the reads through MiXCR, listing each CDR3 protein once. Of roughly 570,000 distinct CDR3 sequences in the sample, approximately 40% were seen once. Antigens for these TCRs are unknown. The sample consisted of cultured PBMCs, taken from culture after CMV antigen stimulation. Receptors originate from a human donor in good health (CMV status not recorded). Some clones in this sample may be carry-over from other donors' samples.

This clonotype has just a few counts. This chain joins TRBV4-3 and TRBJ2-2; possibly TRBD1 for D (5 bases). V lost 4 bases and J lost 3, with 15 bases in between. CDR1 LGHNA and CDR2 YSLEER come from the germline V gene. The CDR3 totals 16 residues. CDR3 protein: CASSPAAGLDTGELFF. The CDR3 nucleotides read TGCGCCAGCAGCCCCGCGGCAGGGCTCGACACCGGGGAGCTGTTTTTT.

The chain carries TRBV18 and TRBJ2-5; possibly TRBD1 or TRBD2 for D (5 bases each). The germline V gene encodes CDR1 KGHSH and CDR2 LQKENI. V was pared by 0 bases and J by 2 bases, with 10 bases between. This CDR3 comprises 15 residues. This chain's CDR3 is CASSPPGRRQETQYF. The CDR3 DNA reads TGTGCCAGCTCACCACCGGGACGGCGTCAAGAGACCCAGTACTTC.

This clonotype has only a few counts. The chain links TRBV7-3 to TRBJ2-4, with unresolved D. The V gene lost 4 bases and the J gene lost 9 bases, with 16 bases spanning the gap. CDR1 SGHTA and CDR2 FQGTGA come from the germline V gene. This CDR3 comprises 14 residues. For the CDR3, the DNA is TGTGCCAGCAGCTCCAGCTGGCTCAGTGGCATTCAGTACTTC. It yields the protein CASSSSWLSGIQYF.

The chain links TRBV7-6 to TRBJ1-1; D ambiguous. Germline assignment: CDR1 SGHVS and CDR2 FNYEAQ. The germline V and J ends were trimmed by 2 bases and 5 bases, with 12 bases remaining between them. The CDR3 length is 14 residues. The CDR3 sequence is CASSLRYSTTEAFF. CDR3 DNA sequence: TGTGCCAGCAGCTTACGATATTCAACTACTGAAGCTTTCTTT.

This rearrangement joins TRBV7-4 to TRBJ2-5; D is uncertain. V was trimmed by 5 bases and J by 5 bases, leaving 12 bases between them. The CDR3 covers 13 residues. CDR1 and CDR2 (germline): SGHVT, SQSDAQ. The CDR3 sequence: CASSTGQFETQYF. The CDR3 coding sequence is TGTGCCAGCAGCACTGGCCAATTCGAGACCCAGTACTTC.

The V call is TRBV7-2, the J call TRBJ2-7, with a possible D match to TRBD2 (5 bases). Per the germline V gene, CDR1 is SGHTA and CDR2 is FQGNSA. The ends were cut back, 2 bases at V and 2 bases at J, with 22 bases in the middle. CDR3 length: 18 residues. The CDR3 DNA is TGTGCCAGCAGCTTAAAGGGCCTAGCATCAGTTGCGCCCTACGAGCAGTACTTC. It yields the protein CASSLKGLASVAPYEQYF.

The genes are TRBV7-2 and TRBJ1-3; possibly TRBD1 for D (5 bases). Trimming took off 5 bases at V and 8 bases at J, with 16 bases between the two ends. The CDR3 covers 14 residues. Looked up from germline, CDR1 is SGHTA and CDR2 is FQGNSA. The CDR3 region is CASSLWGTEDTIYF. The CDR3, as DNA: TGTGCCAGCAGCCTGTGGGGGACCGAGGACACCATATATTTT.

This chain joins TRBV5-4 and TRBJ2-1; D possibly matches TRBD1 or TRBD2 (5 bases each). V lost 2 bases and J 8 bases, leaving 20 bases between the germline ends. The CDR3 has 16 residues. Germline assignment: CDR1 SGHNT and CDR2 YYREEE (reference sequence). CDR3 nucleotide sequence: TGTGCCAGCAGCTTCCGGGGAAGGGACCCCAAACATGAGCAGTTCTTC. Encoded protein: CASSFRGRDPKHEQFF.

This clonotype was seen just once. The rearrangement uses TRBV5-1 and TRBJ1-4; TRBD1 agrees at 12 bases. The V segment lost 0 bases and the J segment 8 bases; nucleotides outside the gene matches: 2. This CDR3 is 15 amino acids long. Germline CDR1 is SGHRS and CDR2 is YFSETQ. CDR3 bases: TGCGCCAGCAGCTTGGTGGGACAGGGGGCCGAAAAACTGTTTTTT. Residues: CASSLVGQGAEKLFF.

The chain carries TRBV20-1 and TRBJ2-5, with TRBD2 identical over 10 bases. The V gene end was trimmed by 1 base and the J gene end by 5 bases; junction bases not matched to a gene: 7. The CDR3 totals 15 residues. Per the germline V gene, CDR1 is DFQATT and CDR2 is SNEGSKA (reference sequence). The CDR3 region is CSARVERGGRETQYF. For the CDR3, the DNA is TGCAGTGCTAGAGTAGAGCGGGGGGGCCGTGAGACCCAGTACTTC.

This clonotype was picked up a small number of times. The rearrangement uses TRBV6-1 and TRBJ2-5; 8 bases are a match to TRBD2. The V gene's germline CDR1 is MNHNS and CDR2 SASEGT. The trim removed 7 bases at V and 5 bases at J, leaving 3 bases unmatched. The CDR3 has 12 amino acids. This CDR3 reads CASTGGEETQYF. The CDR3 nucleotides are TGTGCCAGCACCGGGGGGGAGGAGACCCAGTACTTC.

This clonotype has only a few counts. The J gene is TRBJ1-6, the V gene TRBV28; D is undetermined. This CDR3 has 16 residues. Trimming pared 5 bases from V and 0 bases from J, leaving 11 bases between. Germline V gene sequence: CDR1 MDHEN, CDR2 SYDVKM. The CDR3 spells CASSGLGVSYNSPLHF. The CDR3 coding sequence is TGTGCCAGCAGTGGCCTCGGGGTCTCCTATAATTCACCCCTCCACTTT.

This clonotype has a count of ten or more. The J gene is TRBJ2-7, the V gene TRBV7-2; no firm D call. The germline V and J ends were trimmed by 2 bases and 7 bases, with 15 bases remaining between them. The V gene's germline CDR1 is SGHTA and CDR2 FQGNSA. The CDR3 covers 14 residues. The CDR3 region has the DNA TGTGCCAGCAGCTTATCCGCGTCCCGACGGGAGCAGTACTTC. Protein sequence: CASSLSASRREQYF.

In regard to this clonotype: A junction boundary mismatches the germline segment, possibly from a read error. CDR3 nucleotide sequence: TGTGCCAGTACCACGACTAACGGCCGTCATATCTTC. Its protein product is CASTTTNGRHIF. The chain couples TRBV19 to TRBJ2-1; D is possibly TRBD2 (5 bases). This CDR3 contains 12 residues. Germline V gene lookup returns CDR1 LNHDA and CDR2 SQIVND (reference sequence).

The J gene is TRBJ2-7, the V gene TRBV6-5; TRBD2 matches at 11 bases. The CDR3 spans 16 residues. V trimming: 6 bases; J trimming: 2 bases; junction bases outside the gene matches: 9. CDR1 is MNHEY, CDR2 SVGAGI, per germline. CDR3 sequence reads: CASSSSLAGGPYEQYF. The DNA of the CDR3 is TGTGCCAGCAGCTCCAGCCTAGCGGGGGGACCCTACGAGCAGTACTTC.

The chain joins TRBV6-2 or TRBV6-3 to TRBJ1-2, with 7 positions matching TRBD1. J was trimmed by 2 bases and V by 1 base; bases with no gene match: 7. The CDR3 length is 16 residues. Per the germline V gene, CDR1 is MNHEY and CDR2 is SVGEGT. CDR3 protein: CASSYFSGQINYGYTF. The CDR3 DNA is TGTGCCAGCAGTTACTTCTCGGGACAGATCAACTATGGCTACACCTTC.

The chain links TRBV7-2 to TRBJ2-7; 7 positions match TRBD1. Trimming cost V 4 bases and J 4 bases; bases outside gene matches: 7. The CDR3 consists of 14 residues. Per the germline V gene, CDR1 is SGHTA and CDR2 is FQGNSA. The CDR3 spells CASSSTGLWYEQYF. For the CDR3, the DNA is TGTGCCAGCAGCTCGACAGGGTTGTGGTACGAGCAGTACTTC.

This clonotype was seen a handful of times. The CDR3, as DNA: TGTGCCAGCAGTCACAGGGGAAGGGGGTCCTACGAGCAGTACTTC. This codes for CASSHRGRGSYEQYF. The chain couples TRBV11-2 to TRBJ2-7; 7 positions match TRBD1. This CDR3 is built from 15 residues. V trimming: 6 bases; J trimming: 1 base; junction bases outside the gene matches: 9. CDR1 SGHAT and CDR2 FQNNGV come from the germline V gene.

V is TRBV6-1 and J is TRBJ2-2, with D maybe TRBD2 (5 bases). The V gene's germline CDR1 is MNHNS and CDR2 SASEGT. There are 13 residues in the CDR3. The V gene lost 5 bases and the J gene lost 6 bases, with 10 bases spanning the gap. For the CDR3, the DNA is TGTGCCAGCAGTTCGGAGGTCCCCGGGGAGCTGTTTTTT. It codes for CASSSEVPGELFF.

The rearrangement joins TRBV24-1 to TRBJ2-5, with D possibly being TRBD1 (6 bases). The germline gives CDR1 KGHDR, CDR2 SFDVKD. With 2 bases removed from V and 9 bases from J, the gap between germline ends came to 15 bases. CDR3 length: 14 residues. CDR3 amino acids: CATSDSGQKVAQYF. The CDR3 nucleotides are TGTGCCACCAGTGATTCAGGACAGAAGGTGGCCCAGTACTTC.

This clonotype was seen a few times. The chain couples TRBV28 to TRBJ1-4; a possible D gene is TRBD1 (5 bases). V was shortened by 4 bases and J by 0 bases, with 12 bases between the two germline ends. Germline V gene sequence: CDR1 MDHEN, CDR2 SYDVKM. The CDR3 totals 16 residues. The CDR3 coding sequence is TGTGCCAGCAGTTCTACAGGAAGGGCAACTAATGAAAAACTGTTTTTT. Encoded protein: CASSSTGRATNEKLFF. The full variable domain, rest sourced from reference TRBV28 and TRBJ1-4, is DVKVTQSSRYLVKRTGEKVFLECVQDMDHENMFWYRQDPGLGLRLIYFSYDVKMKEKGDIPEGYSVSREKKERFSLILESASTNQTSMYLCASSSTGRATNEKLFFGSGTQLSVL.

The V and J genes are TRBV28 and TRBJ1-6; 8 bases agree with TRBD1. V dropped 4 bases and J dropped 14; count of bases not matched to a gene: 13. CDR1 and CDR2 (germline): MDHEN, SYDVKM. This CDR3 has 15 residues. CDR3 residues: CASSSQGAGGEALHF. The CDR3 nucleotides read TGTGCCAGCAGTTCGCAGGGGGCGGGAGGGGAGGCCCTCCACTTT.

V gene TRBV28 combines with J gene TRBJ2-7; possibly TRBD1 or TRBD2 for D (5 bases each). This CDR3 is built from 12 residues. Trimming pared 9 bases from V and 5 bases from J, leaving 14 bases between. Germline CDR1 reads MDHEN; CDR2 reads SYDVKM. CDR3 sequence reads: CASWDLADEQYF. CDR3 sequence (DNA): TGTGCCAGTTGGGACCTAGCAGACGAGCAGTACTTC. Combining the CDR3 with reference TRBV28 and TRBJ2-7 gives the whole variable domain DVKVTQSSRYLVKRTGEKVFLECVQDMDHENMFWYRQDPGLGLRLIYFSYDVKMKEKGDIPEGYSVSREKKERFSLILESASTNQTSMYLCASWDLADEQYFGPGTRLTVT.

This clonotype has only a few counts. The chain couples TRBV4-3 to TRBJ2-3, with D perhaps TRBD2 (6 bases). The ends were cut back, 7 bases at V and 1 base at J, with 21 bases in the middle. This CDR3 has 17 amino acids. Per the germline V gene, CDR1 is LGHNA and CDR2 is YSLEER. The CDR3 coding sequence is TGCGCCAGCACCTCTCCCTACCCTAGCGCGGGCACAGATACGCAGTATTTT. This encodes CASTSPYPSAGTDTQYF.

This clonotype has at least ten counts. The rearrangement joins TRBV19 to TRBJ2-2, with D perhaps matching TRBD1 (6 bases). This CDR3 has 14 amino acids. Trimming pared 1 base from V and 6 bases from J, leaving 9 bases between. Germline CDR1 is LNHDA and CDR2 is SQIVND (reference sequence). The CDR3 region has the DNA TGTGCCAGTAGTATAGGCAGGGGACCCGGGGAGCTGTTTTTT. Amino acid sequence: CASSIGRGPGELFF. The whole variable domain, remainder taken from reference TRBV19 and TRBJ2-2, is DGGITQSPKYLFRKEGQNVTLSCEQNLNHDAMYWYRQDPGQGLRLIYYSQIVNDFQKGDIAEGYSVSREKKESFPLTVTSAQKNPTAFYLCASSIGRGPGELFFGEGSRLTVL.

CDR3 coding DNA: TGTGCCAGCAGCTTCCGCGAGGGCCCTAACTATGGCTACACCTTC. Encoded protein: CASSFREGPNYGYTF. The gene calls are TRBV7-2 and TRBJ1-2; D not resolved. The V end lost 3 bases, the J end lost 0 bases, and 11 bases lay between the germline ends. This CDR3 has 15 amino acids. CDR1 is SGHTA and CDR2 is FQGNSA in the germline V gene.

The V and J genes are TRBV6-4 and TRBJ1-2; D unclear. Between the trimmed V and J ends, which lost 4 bases and 2 bases, there was a span of 14 bases. The CDR3 length is 15 residues. Germline loops: CDR1 MRHNA, CDR2 SNTAGT. CDR3 sequence: CASSGWAGSNYGYTF. As DNA, the CDR3 is TGTGCCAGCAGTGGGTGGGCTGGGAGCAACTATGGCTACACCTTC.

The chain links TRBV19 to TRBJ2-5; a weak D match, TRBD2 (6 bases). This CDR3 is 16 amino acids long. Trimming shortened V by 3 bases and J by 0 bases, and 14 bases separated the two germline ends. Germline CDR1 and CDR2: LNHDA and SQIVND (reference sequence). In DNA form, the CDR3 reads TGTGCCAGTAGTATCAGAAGGGCGGGACACCAAGAGACCCAGTACTTC. This translates into CASSIRRAGHQETQYF.